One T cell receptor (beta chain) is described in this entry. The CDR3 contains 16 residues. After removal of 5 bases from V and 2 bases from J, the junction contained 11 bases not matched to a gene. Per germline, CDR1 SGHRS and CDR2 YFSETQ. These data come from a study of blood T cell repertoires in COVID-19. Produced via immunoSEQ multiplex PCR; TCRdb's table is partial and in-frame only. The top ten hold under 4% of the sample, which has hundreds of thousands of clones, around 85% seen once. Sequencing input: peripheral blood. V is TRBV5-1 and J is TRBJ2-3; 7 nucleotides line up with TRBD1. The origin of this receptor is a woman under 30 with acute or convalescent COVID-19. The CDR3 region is CASSWEGTDYTDTQYF. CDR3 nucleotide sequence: TGCGCCAGCAGTTGGGAAGGGACAGATTACACAGATACGCAGTATTTT.